The next 21 T cell receptor beta chains were all read from a single sample in a study of blood T cell repertoires in COVID-19. Assay: immunoSEQ multiplex PCR; the TCRdb copy retains only in-frame clones and omits some. The sample records under 250,000 clones, around 90% being singletons. Material for sequencing was peripheral blood. The source is a man aged 55 to 70 with COVID-19, enrolled during active disease.

J is TRBJ2-7 and V is TRBV6-1; 10 bases match TRBD2. CDR3 length: 15 amino acids. V lost 2 bases to trimming and J lost 6 bases; unmatched junction nucleotides: 7. CDR1 is MNHNS, CDR2 SASEGT, per germline. CDR3 sequence (DNA): TGTGCCAGCAGTGAAACGCTAGCGGGAGAGGGCGAGCAGTACTTC. It specifies CASSETLAGEGEQYF.

Points on this clone: Other nucleotide sequences from this sample produce the same CDR3. The chain is built from TRBV5-1 and TRBJ2-7; 10 positions match TRBD1. J gave up 5 bases and V 1 base, and 3 bases lay outside the gene matches. The germline CDR1 and CDR2 sequences are SGHRS and YFSETQ. The CDR3 runs 14 residues. CDR3 sequence reads: CASSLRQGADEQYF. Here the CDR3 DNA reads TGCGCCAGCAGCTTGAGACAGGGGGCGGACGAGCAGTACTTC.

The J gene is TRBJ1-1, the V gene TRBV3-1 (or the pseudogene TRBV3-2), with D maybe TRBD1 (6 bases). Trimming cost V 6 bases and J 3 bases, with 17 bases left between them. The CDR3 sequence is 15 residues long. Germline V gene sequence: CDR1 LGHDT, CDR2 YNNKEL (reference sequence). CDR3 loop: CASSVMDSLYTEAFF. CDR3 sequence (DNA): TGTGCCAGCAGTGTGATGGACAGTCTCTACACTGAAGCTTTCTTT.

This clone has just one count. The V gene is TRBV10-1, the J gene TRBJ1-3; D not certain. Germline V CDR1 and CDR2: WNHNN, SYGVQD (reference sequence). The CDR3 loop spans 14 amino acids. Trimming cost V 3 bases and J 2 bases, with 8 bases left between them. The DNA for the CDR3 is TGCGCCAGCAGTGAAGCGGGGACTGGAAACACCATATATTTT. Protein sequence: CASSEAGTGNTIYF.

The chain carries TRBV11-3 and TRBJ2-2; 7 bases align to TRBD2. Germline V CDR1 and CDR2: SGHNT, YENEEA. After removal of 0 bases from V and 3 bases from J, the junction contained 10 bases not matched to a gene. The CDR3 contains 18 residues. The CDR3 nucleotides read TGTGCCAGCAGCTTAGATCGAGCTAGCGGAAGGTACACCGGGGAGCTGTTTTTT. Translated: CASSLDRASGRYTGELFF.

This chain joins TRBV5-1 and TRBJ2-6; TRBD1 might be the D (6 bases). Germline-derived CDR1 and CDR2 are SGHRS and YFSETQ. The CDR3 consists of 17 residues. V was cut by 3 bases and J by 0 bases, with 13 bases left in between. CDR3 in DNA: TGCGCCAGCAGCTGGACAGCACTAAACTCTGGGGCCAACGTCCTGACTTTC. Its translation is CASSWTALNSGANVLTF. The full variable domain, in which reference TRBV5-1 and TRBJ2-6 provide the parts outside the CDR3, is KAGVTQTPRYLIKTRGQQVTLSCSPISGHRSVSWYQQTPGQGLQFLFEYFSETQRNKGNFPGRFSGRQFSNSRSEMNVSTLELGDSALYLCASSWTALNSGANVLTFGAGSRLTVL.

A note on this clone: The junction departs from germline at one end; a sequencing error may be responsible. The chain recombines TRBV12-3 or TRBV12-4 with TRBJ2-5; 7 positions match TRBD2. This CDR3 is 13 amino acids long. In nucleotides, the CDR3 is TGTGCCAGCAGTTTGGGGATAGCGGGCCGGTCTCACTTC. Protein sequence: CASSLGIAGRSHF.

This chain uses TRBV10-1 with TRBJ2-7; maybe TRBD1 (6 bases). There are 17 residues in the CDR3. Germline CDR1 WNHNN, CDR2 SYGVQD (reference sequence). The V and J ends lost 2 bases and 3 bases respectively, with 20 bases between them. CDR3 DNA: TGCGCCAGCAGTGAGGTATCCCACCTCAGGGGTTACTACGAGCAGTACTTC. It encodes CASSEVSHLRGYYEQYF.

This clone is a singleton in its sample. The chain recombines TRBV2 with TRBJ1-5, with a tentative D call TRBD1 (5 bases). Germline V lookup: CDR1 SNHLY, CDR2 FYNNEI. Trimming removed 1 base from V and 2 bases from J, with 12 bases in between. The CDR3 runs to 16 residues. This chain's CDR3 is CASSEEPRAGNQPQHF. Written as DNA, the CDR3 is TGTGCCAGCAGTGAAGAGCCCAGGGCAGGCAATCAGCCCCAGCATTTT. Using reference TRBV2 and TRBJ1-5 for the parts outside the CDR3, the full variable domain is EPEVTQTPSHQVTQMGQEVILRCVPISNHLYFYWYRQILGQKVEFLVSFYNNEISEKSEIFDDQFSVERPDGSNFTLKIRSTKLEDSAMYFCASSEEPRAGNQPQHFGDGTRLSIL.

CDR3 in DNA: TGTGCCAGCAGTCTACGTCCATCACTCTATGGCTACACCTTC. Its translation is CASSLRPSLYGYTF. V and J are TRBV28 and TRBJ1-2, with D uncertain. Trimming took off 5 bases at V and 4 bases at J, with 14 bases between the two ends. Germline V gene lookup returns CDR1 MDHEN and CDR2 SYDVKM. The CDR3 extends over 14 amino acids.

The chain uses TRBV11-2 and TRBJ2-2; D is undetermined. The V end lost 4 bases, the J end lost 7 bases, and 10 bases lay between the germline ends. The CDR3 runs 13 residues. Germline V gene lookup returns CDR1 SGHAT and CDR2 FQNNGV. For the CDR3, the DNA is TGTGCCAGCAGCTCCCCCCCAATCGGGGAGCTGTTTTTT. Translated: CASSSPPIGELFF.

The chain uses TRBV28 and TRBJ1-3; 7 bases align to TRBD1. This CDR3 comprises 13 residues. With V trimmed by 5 bases and J by 2 bases, 0 bases remained unmatched. Per the germline V gene, CDR1 is MDHEN and CDR2 is SYDVKM. The CDR3 loop is CASSQGAGNTIYF. The CDR3 coding sequence is TGTGCCAGCAGTCAGGGGGCTGGAAACACCATATATTTT. Full variable domain (rest looked up from reference TRBV28 and TRBJ1-3): DVKVTQSSRYLVKRTGEKVFLECVQDMDHENMFWYRQDPGLGLRLIYFSYDVKMKEKGDIPEGYSVSREKKERFSLILESASTNQTSMYLCASSQGAGNTIYFGEGSWLTVV.

The chain employs TRBV28 and TRBJ2-3; 8 bases map to TRBD2. CDR3 length: 15 amino acids. The germline CDR1 and CDR2 sequences are MDHEN and SYDVKM. Trimming cost V 1 base and J 4 bases; bases outside gene matches: 4. In DNA form, the CDR3 reads TGTGCCAGCAGTTTATCAGGACTAGCAGCAGATACGCAGTATTTT. Residues: CASSLSGLAADTQYF.

The V and J genes are TRBV7-6 and TRBJ2-3, with 12 bases matching TRBD2. Per the germline V gene, CDR1 is SGHVS and CDR2 is FNYEAQ. The trim removed 5 bases at V and 4 bases at J, leaving 10 bases unmatched. CDR3 size: 17 residues. In DNA form, the CDR3 reads TGTGCCAGCAGCCCGCGTCTAGCGGGGGGGCATTCAGATACGCAGTATTTT. It encodes CASSPRLAGGHSDTQYF.

This clone appeared a single time. The rearrangement uses TRBV4-2 and TRBJ2-1; 13 positions agree with TRBD2. Germline V gene sequence: CDR1 LGHNA, CDR2 YNFKEQ. The V segment lost 3 bases and the J segment 9 bases; nucleotides outside the gene matches: 11. The CDR3 contains 17 residues. CDR3 sequence: CASSHPGGTSGMSEQFF. DNA for the CDR3: TGTGCCAGCAGCCACCCAGGGGGGACTAGCGGGATGAGTGAGCAGTTCTTC.

This rearrangement joins TRBV3-1 (or the pseudogene TRBV3-2) to TRBJ1-5, with TRBD1 matching 9 bases. Losses at the gene ends were 3 bases for V and 4 bases for J; bases not matched to a gene: 4. The CDR3 is 15 residues long. The germline V gene encodes CDR1 LGHDT and CDR2 YNNKEL (reference sequence). CDR3 protein: CASSQGTGRNQPQHF. CDR3 nucleotides: TGTGCCAGCAGCCAGGGGACAGGGCGAAATCAGCCCCAGCATTTT.

The rearrangement joins TRBV2 to TRBJ2-1; a weak D match, TRBD1 (5 bases). Germline lookup yields CDR1 SNHLY and CDR2 FYNNEI. The CDR3 consists of 15 residues. Trimming cost V 6 bases and J 4 bases, with 16 bases left between them. The CDR3 DNA reads TGTGCCAGCAGCCGAGACAGAGCTAGATACAATGAGCAGTTCTTC. Its protein product is CASSRDRARYNEQFF.

The chain has TRBV7-8 and TRBJ1-2; 10 positions match TRBD1. The CDR3 runs to 14 residues. Germline V CDR1 and CDR2: SGHVS, FQNEAQ. Trimming cost V 3 bases and J 2 bases; bases outside gene matches: 0. CDR3 DNA: TGTGCCAGCAGCTTGGGACAGGGGAACTATGGCTACACCTTC. It is translated as CASSLGQGNYGYTF.

A few counts support this clone. The V call is TRBV30, the J call TRBJ1-2; possible D gene TRBD1, 5 bases. V was shortened by 2 bases and J by 5 bases, with 9 bases between the two germline ends. Germline CDR1 and CDR2: GTSNPN and SVGIG (reference sequence). The CDR3 is made up of 12 amino acids. CDR3 DNA sequence: TGTGCCTGGAGTCGACAGACTTATGGCTACACCTTC. This gives the protein CAWSRQTYGYTF.

The chain employs TRBV28 and TRBJ1-2, with D unresolved. CDR3 length equals 16 residues. CDR1 and CDR2 from the germline V gene are MDHEN and SYDVKM. V was shortened by 4 bases and J by 3 bases, with 18 bases between the two germline ends. The CDR3 loop is CASSSVYGRDDYGYTF. CDR3 in DNA: TGTGCCAGCAGTTCGGTTTATGGCCGGGATGACTATGGCTACACCTTC.

This chain uses TRBV6-6 with TRBJ2-7; D perhaps matches TRBD1 (5 bases). Trimming removed 2 bases from V and 3 bases from J, with 17 bases in between. The CDR3 contains 16 residues. Germline V lookup: CDR1 MNHNY, CDR2 SVGAGI (reference sequence). CDR3: CASSYPLAGKDYEQYF. Here the CDR3 DNA reads TGTGCCAGCAGTTACCCCTTGGCAGGGAAGGACTACGAGCAGTACTTC.